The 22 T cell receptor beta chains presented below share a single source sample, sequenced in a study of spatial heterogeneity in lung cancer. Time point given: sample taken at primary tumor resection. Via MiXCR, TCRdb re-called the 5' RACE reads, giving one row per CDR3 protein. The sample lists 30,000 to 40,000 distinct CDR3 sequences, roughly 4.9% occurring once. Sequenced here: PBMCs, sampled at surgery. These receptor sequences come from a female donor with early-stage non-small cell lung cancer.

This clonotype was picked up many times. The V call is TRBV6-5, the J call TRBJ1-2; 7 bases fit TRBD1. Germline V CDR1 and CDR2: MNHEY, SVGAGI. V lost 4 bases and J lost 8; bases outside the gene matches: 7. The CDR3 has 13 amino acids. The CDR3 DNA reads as TGTGCCAGCAGTTCCCTGACAGGGACCGGCTACACCTTC. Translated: CASSSLTGTGYTF.

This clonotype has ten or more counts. The CDR3 bases are TGTGCCAGCAGCGCAGACCTGGGTACTGGAAACACCATATATTTT. It specifies CASSADLGTGNTIYF. The chain carries TRBV9 and TRBJ1-3; D is uncertain. The CDR3 spans 15 residues. Germline CDR1 reads SGDLS; CDR2 reads YYNGEE. Trimming left V 3 bases short and J 2 bases short, with 12 bases between.

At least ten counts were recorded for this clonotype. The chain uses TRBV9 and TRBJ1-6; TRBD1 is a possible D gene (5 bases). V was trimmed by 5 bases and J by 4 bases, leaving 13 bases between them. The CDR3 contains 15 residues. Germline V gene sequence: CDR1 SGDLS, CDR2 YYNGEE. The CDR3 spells CASSQDRGYNSPLHF. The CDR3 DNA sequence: TGTGCCAGCAGTCAAGACAGAGGATATAATTCACCCCTCCACTTT.

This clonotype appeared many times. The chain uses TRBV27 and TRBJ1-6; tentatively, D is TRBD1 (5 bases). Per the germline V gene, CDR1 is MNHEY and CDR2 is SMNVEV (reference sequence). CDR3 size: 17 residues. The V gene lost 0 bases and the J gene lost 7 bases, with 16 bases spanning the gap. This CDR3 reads CASSLSIQGVPNSPLHF. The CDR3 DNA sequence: TGTGCCAGCAGTTTATCAATCCAGGGAGTGCCGAATTCACCCCTCCACTTT.

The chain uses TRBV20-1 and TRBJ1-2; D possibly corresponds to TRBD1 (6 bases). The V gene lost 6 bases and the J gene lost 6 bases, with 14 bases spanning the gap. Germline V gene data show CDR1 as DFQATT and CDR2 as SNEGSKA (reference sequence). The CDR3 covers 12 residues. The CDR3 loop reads CSANDRSDGYTF. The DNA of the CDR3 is TGCAGTGCCAATGACAGGTCTGATGGCTACACCTTC.

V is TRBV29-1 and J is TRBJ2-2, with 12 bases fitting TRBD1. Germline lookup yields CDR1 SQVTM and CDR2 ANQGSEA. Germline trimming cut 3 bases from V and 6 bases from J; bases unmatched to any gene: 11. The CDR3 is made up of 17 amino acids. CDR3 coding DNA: TGCAGCGTTGAGCGAAGCGGGACAGGGGGCGTTGCCGGGGAGCTGTTTTTT. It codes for CSVERSGTGGVAGELFF.

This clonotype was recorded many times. CDR3 nucleotide sequence: TGTGCCATCAGGGTCACGGGGGCATCCGACGAGCAGTACTTC. Translation gives CAIRVTGASDEQYF. This rearrangement joins TRBV10-3 to TRBJ2-7, with D perhaps matching TRBD1 or TRBD2 (6 bases each). The length of the CDR3 is 14 residues. The germline V gene has CDR1 ENHRY and CDR2 SYGVKD. The V end lost 6 bases, the J end lost 5 bases, and 17 bases lay between the germline ends.

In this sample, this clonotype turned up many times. The CDR3 loop is CASRSDRGWENTEAFF. CDR3 DNA sequence: TGCGCCAGCAGATCGGACAGGGGATGGGAGAACACTGAAGCTTTCTTT. The V gene is TRBV4-1, the J gene TRBJ1-1; 9 bases are a match to TRBD1. Germline-derived CDR1 and CDR2 are MGHRA and YSYEKL. The CDR3 runs to 16 residues. V shed 6 bases, J shed 1 base, and the junction held 9 bases outside the gene matches.

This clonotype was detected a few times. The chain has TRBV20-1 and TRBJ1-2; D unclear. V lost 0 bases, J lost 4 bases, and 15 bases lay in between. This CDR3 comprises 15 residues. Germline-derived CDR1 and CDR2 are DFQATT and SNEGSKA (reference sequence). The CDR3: CSARDLAGEIYGYTF. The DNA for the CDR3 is TGCAGTGCTAGAGATCTGGCAGGAGAAATCTATGGCTACACCTTC.

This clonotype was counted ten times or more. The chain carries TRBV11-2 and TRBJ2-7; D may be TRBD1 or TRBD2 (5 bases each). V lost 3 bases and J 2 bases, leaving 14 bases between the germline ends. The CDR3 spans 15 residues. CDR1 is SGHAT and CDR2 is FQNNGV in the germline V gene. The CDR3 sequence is CASSFRRDGPYEQYF. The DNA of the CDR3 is TGTGCCAGCAGCTTTCGTAGGGACGGGCCCTACGAGCAGTACTTC. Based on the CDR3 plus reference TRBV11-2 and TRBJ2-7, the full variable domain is EAGVAQSPRYKIIEKRQSVAFWCNPISGHATLYWYQQILGQGPKLLIQFQNNGVVDDSQLPKDRFSAERLKGVDSTLKIQPAKLEDSAVYLCASSFRRDGPYEQYFGPGTRLTVT.

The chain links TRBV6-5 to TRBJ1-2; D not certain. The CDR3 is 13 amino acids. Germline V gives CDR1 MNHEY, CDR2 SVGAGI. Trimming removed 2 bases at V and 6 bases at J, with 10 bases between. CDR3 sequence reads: CASSYRSFDGYTF. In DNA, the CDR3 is TGTGCCAGCAGTTACCGCAGTTTTGATGGCTACACCTTC.

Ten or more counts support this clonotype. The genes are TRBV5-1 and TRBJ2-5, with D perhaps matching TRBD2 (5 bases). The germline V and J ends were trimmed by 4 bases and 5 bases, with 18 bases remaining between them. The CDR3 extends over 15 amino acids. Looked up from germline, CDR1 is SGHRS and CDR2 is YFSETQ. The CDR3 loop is CASSPSDYAGETQYF. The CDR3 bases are TGCGCCAGCAGCCCGTCCGACTACGCCGGTGAGACCCAGTACTTC.

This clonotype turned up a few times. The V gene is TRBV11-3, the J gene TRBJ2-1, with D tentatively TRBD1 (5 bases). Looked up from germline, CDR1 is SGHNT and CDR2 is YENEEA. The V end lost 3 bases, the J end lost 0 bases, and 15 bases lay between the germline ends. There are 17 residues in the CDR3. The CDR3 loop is CASSLTDTLSSYNEQFF. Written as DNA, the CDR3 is TGTGCCAGCAGCTTGACGGACACTTTGAGCTCCTACAATGAGCAGTTCTTC.

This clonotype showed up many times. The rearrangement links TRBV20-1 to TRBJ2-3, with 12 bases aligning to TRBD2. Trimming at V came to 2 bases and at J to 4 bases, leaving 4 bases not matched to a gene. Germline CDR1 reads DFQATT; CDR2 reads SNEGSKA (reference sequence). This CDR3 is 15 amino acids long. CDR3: CSARTSGGPADTQYF. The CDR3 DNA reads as TGCAGTGCTAGAACTAGCGGGGGGCCCGCAGATACGCAGTATTTT.

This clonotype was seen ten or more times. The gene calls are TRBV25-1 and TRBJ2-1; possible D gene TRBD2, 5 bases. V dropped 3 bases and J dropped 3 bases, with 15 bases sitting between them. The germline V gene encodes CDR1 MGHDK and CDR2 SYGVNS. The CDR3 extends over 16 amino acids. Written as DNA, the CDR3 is TGTGCCAGCAGTGATGGCGCTCGGGGTTTCTACAATGAGCAGTTCTTC. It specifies CASSDGARGFYNEQFF. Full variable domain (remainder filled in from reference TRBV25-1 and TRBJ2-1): EADIYQTPRYLVIGTGKKITLECSQTMGHDKMYWYQQDPGMELHLIHYSYGVNSTEKGDLSSESTVSRIRTEHFPLTLESARPSHTSQYLCASSDGARGFYNEQFFGPGTRLTVL.

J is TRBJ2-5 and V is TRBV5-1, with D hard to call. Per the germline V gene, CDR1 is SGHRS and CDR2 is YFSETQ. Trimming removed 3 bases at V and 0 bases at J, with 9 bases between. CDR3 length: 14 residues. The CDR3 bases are TGCGCCAGCAGCTCGATTGGGGACCAAGAGACCCAGTACTTC. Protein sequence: CASSSIGDQETQYF.

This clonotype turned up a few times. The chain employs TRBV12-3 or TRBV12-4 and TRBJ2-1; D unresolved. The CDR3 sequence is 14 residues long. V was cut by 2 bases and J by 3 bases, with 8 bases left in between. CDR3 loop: CASSLSLLYNEQFF. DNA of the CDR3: TGTGCCAGCAGTTTATCACTTCTCTACAATGAGCAGTTCTTC.

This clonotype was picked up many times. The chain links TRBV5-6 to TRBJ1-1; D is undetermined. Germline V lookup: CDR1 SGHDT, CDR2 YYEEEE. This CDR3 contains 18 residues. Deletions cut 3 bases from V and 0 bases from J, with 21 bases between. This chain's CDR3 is CASSSLLEIEYMNTEAFF. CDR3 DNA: TGTGCCAGCAGCTCGCTTCTGGAGATTGAGTACATGAACACTGAAGCTTTCTTT.

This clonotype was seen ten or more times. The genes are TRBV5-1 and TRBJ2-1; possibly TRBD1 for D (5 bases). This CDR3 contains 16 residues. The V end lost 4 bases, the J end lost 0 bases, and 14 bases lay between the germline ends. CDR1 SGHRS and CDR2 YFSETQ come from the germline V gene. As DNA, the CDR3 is TGCGCCAGCAGCCCGACACAGGAAAGCTCCTACAATGAGCAGTTCTTC. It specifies CASSPTQESSYNEQFF.

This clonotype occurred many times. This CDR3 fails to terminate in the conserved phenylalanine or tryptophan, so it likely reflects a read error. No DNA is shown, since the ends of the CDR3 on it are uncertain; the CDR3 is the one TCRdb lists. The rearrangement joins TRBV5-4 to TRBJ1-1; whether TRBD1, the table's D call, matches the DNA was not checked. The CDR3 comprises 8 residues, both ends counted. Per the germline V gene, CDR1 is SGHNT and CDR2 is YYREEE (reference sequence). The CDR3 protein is CASSEGTC.

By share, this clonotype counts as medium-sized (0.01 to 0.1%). CDR3 sequence (DNA): TGTGCCAGCAGTTACCGGGCTGGGGCTCAGCCCCAGCATTTT. Translation gives CASSYRAGAQPQHF. The V call is TRBV28, the J call TRBJ1-5, with a weak D call TRBD1 (5 bases). Germline values: CDR1 MDHEN, CDR2 SYDVKM. There are 14 residues in the CDR3. Trimming stripped 4 bases from V and 6 bases from J, with 13 bases between.

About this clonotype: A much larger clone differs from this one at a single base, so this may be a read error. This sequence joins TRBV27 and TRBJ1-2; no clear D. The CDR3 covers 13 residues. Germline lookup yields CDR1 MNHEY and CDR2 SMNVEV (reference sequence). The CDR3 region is CACSSGPLIGYTF. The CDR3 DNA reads TGTGCCTGCAGTTCCGGACCTTTGATTGGCTACACCTTC.